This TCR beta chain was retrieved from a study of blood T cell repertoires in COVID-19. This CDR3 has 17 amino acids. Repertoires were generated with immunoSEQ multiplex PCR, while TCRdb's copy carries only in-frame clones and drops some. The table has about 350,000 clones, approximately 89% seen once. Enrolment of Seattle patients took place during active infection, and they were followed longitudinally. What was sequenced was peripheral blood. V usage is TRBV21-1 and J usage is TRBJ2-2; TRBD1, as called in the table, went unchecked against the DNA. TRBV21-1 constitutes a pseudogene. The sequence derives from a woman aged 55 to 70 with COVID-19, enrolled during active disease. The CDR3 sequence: CASSKGRPDTNTGELFF. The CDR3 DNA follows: TGTGCCAGCAGCAAAGGGCGGCCGGACACGAACACCGGGGAGCTGTTTTTT.